This TCR beta chain was obtained from a study of blood T cell repertoires in COVID-19. Study overall: Samples came from the United States, Italy and Spain, spanning acute and convalescent COVID-19. T cells, B-cell-depleted T cells, or PBMCs supplied cDNA or gDNA.

Germline CDR1 DFQATT, CDR2 SNEGSKA (reference sequence). The CDR3 covers 17 residues. V gave up 3 bases and J gave up 1 base; unmatched junction bases: 8. Original processing notes: Using reference gene primer amplification, nucleated cell counts were estimated. Sequencing used immunoSEQ multiplex PCR; TCRdb keeps in-frame clones, though not all of them. The V and J calls and the clone size are those of that table, but D and trimming were determined from the DNA. The data contain nearly 55,000 clones, more than 70% of them singletons. This sequence joins TRBV20-1 and TRBJ2-2; 10 bases line up with TRBD2. The sequence came from a man between 65 and 80 years old with active COVID-19. The specimen sequenced was peripheral blood. The CDR3 here is CSASNPTSGLNTGELFF. The CDR3 bases are TGCAGTGCTAGTAACCCGACTAGCGGGCTGAACACCGGGGAGCTGTTTTTT.